A selection of T cell receptor beta chains follows, all from one sample in a study of cytomegalovirus exposure and HLA in healthy donors. Profiled with immunoSEQ multiplex PCR; TCRdb holds only in-frame clones, not every one. The table has roughly 35,000 clones, over 40% seen once. Specimen: PBMCs. Every receptor here comes from a woman aged 40 to 55 in good health and CMV-seropositive. CDR3s include the opening cysteine and the closing phenylalanine or tryptophan. D genes are given only for firm matches. Only part of the rows carry a size: once, few, many, or a class if the clone is expanded.

J gene,V gene,D gene,clone size,CDR3 protein,CDR3 DNA
TRBJ1-5,TRBV7-8,.,.,CASSFSPGQPQHF,TGTGCCAGCAGCTTTTCGCCGGGTCAGCCCCAGCATTTT
TRBJ1-5,TRBV6-1,.,.,CASIFRGYSNQPQHF,TGTGCCAGCATTTTCAGGGGTTATAGCAATCAGCCCCAGCATTTT
TRBJ2-1,TRBV2,TRBD1,.,CASSGQGHYNEQFF,TGTGCCAGCAGTGGACAGGGGCATTACAATGAGCAGTTCTTC
TRBJ2-7,TRBV6-5,TRBD1,.,CASRPDRVQHEQYF,TGTGCCAGCAGACCCGACAGGGTCCAACACGAGCAGTACTTC
TRBJ2-1,TRBV7-3,TRBD2,.,CASTRLAGGEQFF,TGTGCCAGCACCCGACTAGCGGGGGGTGAGCAGTTCTTC
TRBJ2-7,TRBV19,.,.,CASSSPGKPIEQYF,TGTGCCAGTAGTAGCCCCGGGAAACCCATTGAGCAGTACTTC
TRBJ1-1,TRBV2,TRBD1,medium-sized,CASGTGQNTEAFF,TGTGCCAGCGGGACAGGACAGAACACTGAAGCTTTCTTT
TRBJ2-2,TRBV28,.,.,CASCSAGSNTGELFF,TGTGCCAGCTGCTCGGCGGGCTCGAACACCGGGGAGCTGTTTTTT
TRBJ2-4,TRBV9,.,.,CASSVGTELLAKNIQYF,TGTGCCAGCAGCGTAGGGACAGAACTATTAGCCAAAAACATTCAGTACTTC
TRBJ2-3,TRBV11-2,.,.,CASSVWRGGSTDTQYF,TGTGCCAGCAGCGTGTGGAGGGGGGGGTCCACAGATACGCAGTATTTT
TRBJ1-6,TRBV30,.,.,CACTGPTEYNSPLHF,TGTGCCTGCACAGGGCCTACAGAATATAATTCACCCCTCCACTTT
TRBJ1-1,TRBV5-1,TRBD1,.,CASSDDVRDSQAFF,TGCGCCAGCAGCGATGATGTGCGGGACAGCCAAGCTTTCTTT
TRBJ2-7,TRBV14,.,many,CASSQSPGGLQYF,TGTGCCAGCAGCCAATCCCCAGGGGGGCTGCAGTACTTC
TRBJ2-7,TRBV5-6,.,few,CASSLLSYEQYF,TGTGCCAGCAGCTTGCTATCTTACGAGCAGTACTTC
TRBJ2-5,TRBV6-5,TRBD1,.,CASSARQGWETQYF,TGTGCCAGCAGTGCACGACAGGGGTGGGAGACCCAGTACTTC
TRBJ2-5,TRBV5-8,.,.,CASSLAETFQETQYF,TGTGCCAGCAGCTTGGCCGAAACATTTCAAGAGACCCAGTACTTC
TRBJ1-1,TRBV7-3,TRBD1,few,CASSPRQGTEAFF,TGTGCCAGCAGTCCCCGACAGGGCACTGAAGCTTTCTTT
TRBJ1-1,TRBV21-1,.,.,CASSLNHNEAFF,TGTGCCAGCAGCCTTAATCACAACGAAGCTTTCTTT
TRBJ1-6,TRBV18,.,few,CASSLPGTYNSPLHF,TGTGCCAGCTCACTTCCCGGGACTTATAATTCACCCCTCCACTTT
TRBJ2-7,TRBV4-2,.,.,CASSQGQEGSYEQYF,TGTGCCAGCAGCCAAGGTCAGGAAGGCTCCTACGAGCAGTACTTC
TRBJ1-6,TRBV6-5,.,medium-sized,CASSYGFRGSPLHF,TGTGCCAGCAGTTATGGGTTCAGGGGATCACCCCTCCACTTT
TRBJ2-2,TRBV9,.,.,CASSVSGSRGGELFF,TGTGCCAGCAGCGTATCGGGAAGCCGGGGCGGGGAGCTGTTTTTT
TRBJ2-5,TRBV7-9,TRBD2,.,CASSLATSGLQETQYF,TGTGCCAGCAGCTTAGCGACTAGCGGACTCCAAGAGACCCAGTACTTC
TRBJ1-1,TRBV2,.,.,CASRGHENTEAFF,TGTGCCAGCAGGGGACACGAAAATACTGAAGCTTTCTTT
TRBJ1-6,TRBV11-2,.,.,CASSGGSSYNSPLHF,TGTGCCAGCTCTGGTGGGAGCTCCTATAATTCACCCCTCCACTTT
TRBJ1-5,TRBV9,.,.,CASSVATNQPQHF,TGTGCCAGCAGCGTAGCTACCAATCAGCCCCAGCATTTT
TRBJ2-1,TRBV7-8,TRBD2,once,CASSPRTSGGKDEQFF,TGTGCCAGCAGCCCTCGGACTAGCGGGGGTAAAGATGAGCAGTTCTTC
TRBJ2-7,TRBV6-1,.,.,CASQGRGRPYEQYF,TGTGCCAGCCAGGGAAGGGGAAGGCCCTACGAGCAGTACTTC
TRBJ2-2,TRBV5-4,.,.,CASRAAQATNTGELFF,TGTGCCAGCAGGGCCGCCCAGGCCACGAACACCGGGGAGCTGTTTTTT
TRBJ1-4,TRBV30,TRBD1,once,CARTGGQGQIF,TGTGCCAGGACAGGGGGACAGGGTCAGATTTTT
TRBJ2-7,TRBV9,.,.,CASSVALGPGGEQYF,TGTGCCAGCAGCGTAGCTTTGGGTCCAGGAGGCGAGCAGTACTTC
TRBJ2-1,TRBV7-9,TRBD1,.,CASSFGTGTWGQFF,TGTGCCAGCAGCTTCGGGACAGGGACTTGGGGCCAGTTCTTC
TRBJ2-3,TRBV4-2,TRBD2,.,CASSPGTSGGDTQYF,TGTGCCAGCAGCCCTGGGACTAGCGGGGGAGATACGCAGTATTTT
TRBJ2-1,TRBV10-1,TRBD1,once,CASSRDRDYNEQFF,TGCGCCAGCAGCCGGGACAGGGACTATAATGAGCAGTTCTTC
TRBJ1-2,TRBV18,TRBD1,.,CASSPSDRVEGYTF,TGTGCCAGCTCACCCTCAGACAGGGTGGAGGGCTACACCTTC
TRBJ1-1,TRBV9,.,few,CASSVDFTEHTEAFF,TGTGCCAGCAGCGTAGACTTCACAGAACATACTGAAGCTTTCTTT
TRBJ1-1,TRBV19,.,.,CASSSKLFNTEAFF,TGTGCCAGTAGTAGTAAGCTATTTAACACTGAAGCTTTCTTT
TRBJ2-3,TRBV9,TRBD1,.,CASSPRTGSDTQYF,TGTGCCAGCAGCCCCAGGACAGGGTCAGATACGCAGTATTTT
TRBJ2-5,TRBV6-1,TRBD1,few,CASGRTGGETQYF,TGTGCCAGCGGCCGGACAGGGGGCGAGACCCAGTACTTC
TRBJ1-1,TRBV28,.,.,CASSFRATGLADTEAFF,TGTGCCAGCAGTTTTAGAGCTACAGGGTTGGCTGACACTGAAGCTTTCTTT
TRBJ2-1,TRBV6-4,TRBD1,few,CASSDSGQGPNEQFF,TGTGCCAGCAGTGACTCGGGACAGGGTCCCAATGAGCAGTTCTTC
TRBJ2-3,TRBV4-2,TRBD2,.,CASSPRTSGQDLFFTDTQYF,TGTGCCAGCAGCCCCCGGACTAGCGGGCAGGACTTGTTTTTCACAGATACGCAGTATTTT
TRBJ2-3,TRBV29-1,.,.,CSVAHLTTDTQYF,TGCAGCGTTGCTCACCTAACCACAGATACGCAGTATTTT
TRBJ2-7,TRBV9,TRBD1,medium-sized,CASSVAGQENYEQYF,TGTGCCAGCAGCGTAGCGGGACAGGAGAACTACGAGCAGTACTTC
TRBJ2-7,TRBV6-1,.,.,CASKPPRVTYEQYF,TGTGCCAGCAAACCGCCCAGGGTCACCTACGAGCAGTACTTC
TRBJ2-6,TRBV7-2,TRBD1,few,CASSSGQGKAGANVLTF,TGTGCCAGCAGCTCGGGACAGGGGAAGGCTGGGGCCAACGTCCTGACTTTC
TRBJ2-7,TRBV5-4,TRBD2,.,CASSLPGLAGGNYEQYF,TGTGCCAGCAGCTTGCCTGGACTAGCGGGGGGCAACTACGAGCAGTACTTC
TRBJ1-1,TRBV28,.,few,CASSIPFRANTEAFF,TGTGCCAGCAGTATTCCCTTTCGAGCAAACACTGAAGCTTTCTTT
TRBJ2-5,TRBV7-2,TRBD2,once,CASSLAGAGETQYF,TGTGCCAGCAGTTTAGCGGGGGCCGGAGAGACCCAGTACTTC
TRBJ1-6,TRBV7-2,.,.,CASSLLGQSSPLHF,TGTGCCAGCAGCTTATTAGGACAGAGTTCACCCCTCCACTTT
TRBJ2-5,TRBV10-1,TRBD1,.,CASRRTGQETQYF,TGCGCCAGCAGGCGGACAGGCCAAGAGACCCAGTACTTC
TRBJ2-7,TRBV10-2,.,.,CASTLRGTNEQYF,TGCGCCAGCACGCTCCGGGGGACCAACGAGCAGTACTTC